A single TCR beta chain is shown here with its context. As originally analysed: Reference gene primer amplification yielded estimated nucleated cell counts. The assay was immunoSEQ multiplex PCR, and TCRdb's table has in-frame clones only and misses some. V and J calls and clone size are those listed in that table; D and trimming were worked out from the DNA. The sample includes about 270,000 clones, 80% to 85% of them seen just once. This CDR3 comprises 13 residues. Trimming removed 6 bases at V and 5 bases at J, with 17 bases between. Germline V gives CDR1 DFQATT, CDR2 SNEGSKA (reference sequence). The data stem from a study of blood T cell repertoires in COVID-19. Study-wide context: Acute and convalescent COVID-19 samples came from the United States, Italy and Spain. PBMCs, B-cell-depleted T cells, or T cells were the source of the cDNA or gDNA that made up the material.

The source material was peripheral blood. The chain joins TRBV20-1 to TRBJ2-7; D is unresolved. The clonotype originates from a woman aged 55-69 years with active or convalescent COVID-19. The CDR3 DNA follows: TGCAGTGCCAGTCTCCGGCTAGACGACGAGCAGTACTTC. Residues: CSASLRLDDEQYF.